These 11 T cell receptor beta chains were all obtained from the same sample, sequenced in a study of cytomegalovirus exposure and HLA in healthy donors. The PCR used 60 Vbeta and 13 Jbeta primers. Some clones are missing from TCRdb's copy, which holds only in-frame ones; the method was immunoSEQ multiplex PCR. Among 100,000 or so clones, 83% were seen once, and the ten largest hold approximately 6.1%. Sequencing input: PBMCs. All receptors come from a man in his late teens or twenties in good health and CMV-seronegative.

The chain joins TRBV6-5 to TRBJ2-7; maybe TRBD2 (6 bases). Deletions cut 4 bases from V and 6 bases from J, with 22 bases between. From germline, CDR1 is MNHEY and CDR2 SVGAGI. The CDR3 contains 16 residues. The CDR3 coding sequence is TGTGCCAGCAGTTCGGGACTCCGAAACATAAAGTCCGAGCAGTACTTC. Its protein product is CASSSGLRNIKSEQYF.

The chain joins TRBV7-3 to TRBJ1-1; the match to TRBD1 covers 7 bases. V shed 5 bases and J 1 base; nucleotides not matched to a gene: 10. The CDR3 is 16 amino acids. Germline lookup yields CDR1 SGHTA and CDR2 FQGTGA. In DNA, the CDR3 is TGTGCCAGCAGCCCGATCCTTACAGGGGCGAACACTGAAGCTTTCTTT. Residues: CASSPILTGANTEAFF.

This clone came up a few times. This chain links TRBV4-3 with TRBJ2-1; D may be TRBD1 (5 bases). CDR1 and CDR2 from the germline V gene are LGHNA and YSLEER. The CDR3 is made up of 16 amino acids. V lost 0 bases, J lost 0 bases, and 9 bases lay in between. Here the CDR3 reads CASSQDRELSYNEQFF. In DNA form, the CDR3 reads TGCGCCAGCAGCCAAGACAGGGAACTCTCCTACAATGAGCAGTTCTTC.

The genes are TRBV28 and TRBJ2-3; TRBD2 aligns across 11 bases. Germline lookup yields CDR1 MDHEN and CDR2 SYDVKM. The CDR3 runs to 16 residues. Germline trimming cut 5 bases from V and 5 bases from J; bases unmatched to any gene: 9. The CDR3 sequence: CASSLGGSGRGDTQYF. DNA of the CDR3: TGTGCCAGCAGTCTCGGAGGTAGCGGGAGGGGAGATACGCAGTATTTT.

This chain uses TRBV19 with TRBJ2-1, with D perhaps matching TRBD2 (5 bases). Per the germline V gene, CDR1 is LNHDA and CDR2 is SQIVND (reference sequence). Trimming stripped 0 bases from V and 7 bases from J, with 13 bases between. This CDR3 spans 15 amino acids. The CDR3 nucleotides read TGTGCCAGTAGTATAGAGCAGACCCGGACTAATGAGCAGTTCTTC. It specifies CASSIEQTRTNEQFF.

V and J are TRBV6-5 and TRBJ1-2; 7 bases align to TRBD1. V shed 0 bases and J 4 bases; nucleotides not matched to a gene: 5. Looked up from germline, CDR1 is MNHEY and CDR2 is SVGAGI. The CDR3 has 15 residues. Here the CDR3 reads CASSYSPGQRYGYTF. For the CDR3, the DNA is TGTGCCAGCAGTTACTCCCCGGGACAGCGCTATGGCTACACCTTC.

V gene TRBV6-4 combines with J gene TRBJ2-2; perhaps TRBD1 as D (5 bases). The germline V and J ends were trimmed by 3 bases and 0 bases, with 14 bases remaining between them. The V gene's germline CDR1 is MRHNA and CDR2 SNTAGT. The CDR3 spans 17 residues. As DNA, the CDR3 is TGTGCCAGCAGTGATAGGGGAAGGACAACGAACACCGGGGAGCTGTTTTTT. This encodes CASSDRGRTTNTGELFF.

This rearrangement joins TRBV27 to TRBJ1-2, with 7 bases aligning to TRBD1. The CDR3 sequence is 13 residues long. Germline V gene lookup returns CDR1 MNHEY and CDR2 SMNVEV (reference sequence). J was trimmed by 5 bases and V by 3 bases; bases with no gene match: 3. CDR3 residues: CASSFTGQYGYTF. CDR3 in DNA: TGTGCCAGCAGTTTCACGGGACAGTATGGCTACACCTTC.

The table lists this clone with a count of one. The chain recombines TRBV5-1 with TRBJ2-7; D ambiguous. The ends were cut back, 0 bases at V and 4 bases at J, with 11 bases in the middle. From germline, CDR1 is SGHRS and CDR2 YFSETQ. CDR3 length: 14 residues. CDR3 nucleotide sequence: TGCGCCAGCAGCTTGGCCCGCACTTCATACGAGCAGTACTTC. Its protein is CASSLARTSYEQYF.

The chain couples TRBV5-6 to TRBJ2-7, with 7 bases identical to TRBD1. CDR3 size: 14 residues. Germline V lookup: CDR1 SGHDT, CDR2 YYEEEE. The junction had 2 bases not matched to a gene; V was cut back by 0 bases and J by 2 bases. CDR3: CASSLGQGAYEQYF. CDR3 DNA: TGTGCCAGCAGCTTGGGGCAGGGGGCCTACGAGCAGTACTTC.

V and J are TRBV7-6 and TRBJ2-7; D is possibly TRBD2 (6 bases). Deletions cut 5 bases from V and 9 bases from J, with 20 bases between. The CDR3 has 14 amino acids. Germline CDR1 SGHVS, CDR2 FNYEAQ. This chain's CDR3 is CASSKTPGVDGQYF. The CDR3 region has the DNA TGTGCCAGCAGCAAAACTCCGGGAGTTGACGGGCAGTACTTC.